The count of the clone carrying this T cell receptor (beta chain) is one. Its antigen is still unknown. There are 10 residues in the CDR3. Germline lookup yields CDR1 DFQATT and CDR2 SNEGSKA (reference sequence). V was cut by 5 bases and J by 8 bases, with 9 bases left in between. The repertoire was sequenced with immunoSEQ multiplex PCR; TCRdb's copy has only in-frame clones and lacks some. The table shows some 120,000 clones, with about 90% occurring only once. The data belong to a study of OX40 agonist ivuxolimab in advanced cancers. In the study overall: The patients got ivuxolimab, which is an agonistic anti-OX40 (CD134) antibody. Age averaged around 58 years (range roughly 20 to 90), and roughly 82% were male. Study-wide findings and caveats: More expanded clones were found, on average, in CD8+ than in CD4+ T cells. CD4+ and CD8+ blood T cells expanded clonally by week 6 at 0.1 to 3.0 mg/kg.

Here the sequenced sample was CD4+ or CD8+ T cells sorted from blood, taken in a trial of the OX40 agonist ivuxolimab. This TCR was sampled from an adult with an advanced solid tumor such as melanoma, head and neck, liver or kidney cancer. This chain links TRBV20-1 with TRBJ1-2; D remains unclear. DNA of the CDR3: TGCAGTGCTCCCATGGGAGGCTACACCTTC. Protein product: CSAPMGGYTF.